The clone carrying this T cell receptor (beta chain) was detected a few times. Its antigen is undetermined. Germline V lookup: CDR1 SGHNT, CDR2 YYREEE (reference sequence). There are 14 residues in the CDR3. Trimming at V came to 7 bases and at J to 0 bases, leaving 4 bases not matched to a gene. This sample stems from a study of T cell responses to AZD1222 COVID-19 vaccine. Across the study: Researchers grouped second doses given at about 4 or about 12 weeks into one pool. General study points: The breadth and depth of Spike-specific TCRs increased once two AZD1222 doses had been given. Clonal diversity may have been underestimated, and the donors were mostly white British, with more females than males.

The protocol was immunoSEQ multiplex PCR, while the TCRdb copy is restricted to in-frame clones and leaves out a portion. The sample carries about 97,000 clones, approximately 84% recorded once. The starting material was peripheral blood, obtained on day 0 of AZD1222 vaccination. This TCR was recovered from an adult in good health. V gene TRBV5-4 combines with J gene TRBJ1-1, with 9 bases that match TRBD1. As DNA, the CDR3 is TGTGCCAGCGGGACAGGGTGGATGAACACTGAAGCTTTCTTT. Its protein is CASGTGWMNTEAFF.